These 25 T cell receptor beta chains were sequenced from one sample in a study of shared clonotypes between healthy human individuals. Repertoires were generated with immunoSEQ multiplex PCR, while TCRdb's copy carries only in-frame clones and drops some. The sample records some 680,000 clones, roughly 72% being singletons. Sample: memory CD4+ T cells sorted from blood. Subset specified: CD45RA-negative fraction. The receptors shown here come from a woman in her twenties or thirties in good health.

CDR3 sequence: CAWQGAGNTIYF. The CDR3 DNA reads as TGTGCCTGGCAGGGGGCTGGAAACACCATATATTTT. This chain links TRBV30 with TRBJ1-3; 7 positions match TRBD1. The V and J ends lost 5 bases and 2 bases, in that order; junction bases with no gene match: 0. Germline lookup yields CDR1 GTSNPN and CDR2 SVGIG (reference sequence). The CDR3 extends over 12 amino acids.

This sequence joins TRBV7-3 and TRBJ2-2; TRBD1 agrees at 7 bases. The J segment lost 1 base and the V segment lost 5 bases, leaving 1 base of the junction unmatched. CDR1 is SGHTA and CDR2 is FQGTGA in the germline V gene. The CDR3 has 14 amino acids. In nucleotides, the CDR3 is TGTGCCAGCAGCCGGGACAGGAACACCGGGGAGCTGTTTTTT. Its translation is CASSRDRNTGELFF.

The rearrangement uses TRBV7-9 and TRBJ2-5; 10 bases align to TRBD1. The CDR3 runs to 15 residues. V lost 2 bases, J lost 5 bases, and 5 bases stayed unmatched. Germline values: CDR1 SEHNR, CDR2 FQNEAQ (reference sequence). The CDR3 DNA reads TGTGCCAGCAGCTTAAGACAGGGGGCGGGTGAGACCCAGTACTTC. Its translation is CASSLRQGAGETQYF.

The V and J genes are TRBV7-9 and TRBJ2-1; D is uncertain. CDR1 and CDR2 from the germline V gene are SEHNR and FQNEAQ (reference sequence). V was trimmed by 0 bases and J by 0 bases, leaving 6 bases between them. CDR3 length equals 15 residues. The CDR3 spells CASSLAHSSYNEQFF. The CDR3 DNA sequence: TGTGCCAGCAGCTTAGCTCACAGCTCCTACAATGAGCAGTTCTTC.

This clone was observed a handful of times. The chain couples TRBV10-1 to TRBJ1-1; D is ambiguous. V was pared by 0 bases and J by 4 bases, with 9 bases between. This CDR3 is built from 14 residues. Germline loops: CDR1 WNHNN, CDR2 SYGVQD (reference sequence). CDR3 sequence reads: CASSESPGVTEAFF. As DNA, the CDR3 is TGCGCCAGCAGTGAGTCACCAGGCGTCACTGAAGCTTTCTTT.

The chain is built from TRBV6-1 and TRBJ1-4; TRBD1 is a possible D gene (5 bases). Trimming left V 5 bases short and J 7 bases short, with 17 bases between. The CDR3 covers 15 residues. Germline CDR1 reads MNHNS; CDR2 reads SASEGT. CDR3 sequence: CASSTFGTVLEKLFF. The CDR3 DNA reads TGTGCCAGCAGTACTTTCGGGACGGTCCTTGAAAAACTGTTTTTT.

This chain links TRBV28 with TRBJ2-5; D gene unclear. V was cut by 5 bases and J by 2 bases, with 6 bases left in between. Germline V gives CDR1 MDHEN, CDR2 SYDVKM. The CDR3 sequence is 12 residues long. The CDR3: CASSTAQETQYF. The CDR3 nucleotides read TGTGCCAGCAGTACGGCACAAGAGACCCAGTACTTC.

The chain couples TRBV28 to TRBJ1-3; D unresolved. Germline V gene data show CDR1 as MDHEN and CDR2 as SYDVKM. The CDR3 sequence is 18 residues long. Trimming took 5 bases from V and 1 from J, leaving 21 bases between them. CDR3 DNA: TGTGCCAGCAGTCCCCCCTCGGCAGGCAGTCCATCTGGAAACACCATATATTTT. Its protein is CASSPPSAGSPSGNTIYF.

V usage is TRBV7-9 and J usage is TRBJ2-5; 10 bases match TRBD1. The CDR3 has 19 residues. Germline loops: CDR1 SEHNR, CDR2 FQNEAQ (reference sequence). After removal of 1 base from V and 4 bases from J, the junction contained 15 bases not matched to a gene. CDR3 loop: CASSLDRLTGQGLPETQYF. CDR3 sequence (DNA): TGTGCCAGCAGCTTAGATCGTCTTACGGGACAGGGGCTACCAGAGACCCAGTACTTC.

The V gene is TRBV2, the J gene TRBJ2-5; D is tentatively TRBD1 or TRBD2 (5 bases each). Germline V gene lookup returns CDR1 SNHLY and CDR2 FYNNEI. Trimming took 6 bases from V and 6 from J, leaving 14 bases between them. The CDR3 contains 13 residues. CDR3 region: CASSGRGIKTQYF. CDR3 bases: TGTGCCAGCAGCGGCCGGGGCATCAAGACCCAGTACTTC.

This clone was seen more than once but under ten times. CDR3 sequence (DNA): TGTGCCAGCAGAAACCAGGGGACCCTTAACTATGGCTACACCTTC. Translated: CASRNQGTLNYGYTF. This chain connects TRBV27 to TRBJ1-2, with a weak D call TRBD1 (6 bases). V lost 6 bases and J lost 1, with 15 bases in between. The CDR3 loop spans 15 amino acids. In germline, CDR1 is MNHEY, CDR2 SMNVEV (reference sequence).

The sample holds a few counts of this clone. The chain recombines TRBV7-9 with TRBJ2-1, with 11 bases matching TRBD2. From germline, CDR1 is SEHNR and CDR2 FQNEAQ (reference sequence). The CDR3 contains 15 residues. V shed 5 bases, J shed 6 bases, and the junction held 6 bases outside the gene matches. The CDR3 here is CASSLLAGAANEQFF. The CDR3, as DNA: TGTGCCAGCAGCCTACTAGCGGGAGCGGCCAATGAGCAGTTCTTC.

The chain uses TRBV27 and TRBJ2-7, with 8 bases that match TRBD1. The CDR3 runs to 14 residues. The germline V gene encodes CDR1 MNHEY and CDR2 SMNVEV (reference sequence). With V trimmed by 5 bases and J by 2 bases, 5 bases remained unmatched. The CDR3 coding sequence is TGTGCCAGCAGTCCTTTGGACAGGGCCTACGAGCAGTACTTC. Protein: CASSPLDRAYEQYF.

This chain connects TRBV29-1 to TRBJ1-4, with a weak D call TRBD1 (6 bases). Trimming shortened V by 3 bases and J by 8 bases, and 16 bases separated the two germline ends. The CDR3 extends over 14 amino acids. CDR1 is SQVTM and CDR2 is ANQGSEA in the germline V gene. The DNA of the CDR3 is TGCAGCGTTGACGGGGGGGCTTGGGGCGAAAAACTGTTTTTT. This codes for CSVDGGAWGEKLFF.

The table lists this clone with a few counts. J is TRBJ1-3 and V is TRBV28; D is perhaps TRBD1 (5 bases). CDR3 length equals 16 residues. Germline V CDR1 and CDR2: MDHEN, SYDVKM. V lost 3 bases to trimming and J lost 2 bases, with 14 bases between them. CDR3 residues: CASSFQRGGTGNTIYF. The DNA of the CDR3 is TGTGCCAGCAGTTTCCAGAGGGGAGGGACTGGAAACACCATATATTTT. Filled out from reference TRBV28 and TRBJ1-3, the complete variable domain reads DVKVTQSSRYLVKRTGEKVFLECVQDMDHENMFWYRQDPGLGLRLIYFSYDVKMKEKGDIPEGYSVSREKKERFSLILESASTNQTSMYLCASSFQRGGTGNTIYFGEGSWLTVV.

The chain joins TRBV27 to TRBJ2-1; 7 nucleotides match TRBD1. CDR1 is MNHEY and CDR2 is SMNVEV in the germline V gene (reference sequence). The CDR3 totals 16 residues. The V gene end was trimmed by 7 bases and the J gene end by 1 base; junction bases not matched to a gene: 10. Here the CDR3 DNA reads TGTGCCAGCAAGACAGGGTTAAAAAAATCCTACAATGAGCAGTTCTTC. Protein product: CASKTGLKKSYNEQFF.

This chain connects TRBV18 to TRBJ2-3; weak D call: TRBD1 (5 bases). CDR1 is KGHSH and CDR2 is LQKENI in the germline V gene. V was cut by 3 bases and J by 0 bases, with 10 bases left in between. There are 15 residues in the CDR3. CDR3 in DNA: TGTGCCAGCTCACCCGACAGTACTAGCACAGATACGCAGTATTTT. It specifies CASSPDSTSTDTQYF.

The V and J genes are TRBV7-2 and TRBJ2-7, with 13 bases fitting TRBD2. The CDR3 extends over 16 amino acids. CDR1 and CDR2 (germline): SGHTA, FQGNSA. Unmatched junction bases numbered 10, after V lost 5 bases and J lost 6 bases. This chain's CDR3 is CASSRNVGTSGIEQYF. CDR3 coding DNA: TGTGCCAGCAGCCGGAACGTGGGGACTAGCGGGATCGAGCAGTACTTC.

This rearrangement joins TRBV15 to TRBJ1-1, with TRBD1 matching 7 bases. From germline, CDR1 is LNHNV and CDR2 YYDKDF (reference sequence). V shed 4 bases and J 8 bases; nucleotides not matched to a gene: 7. The CDR3 extends over 13 amino acids. The CDR3 DNA is TGTGCCACCAGCACAAACAGGGGTTTCGAAGCTTTCTTT. Its translation: CATSTNRGFEAFF.

This chain joins TRBV5-1 and TRBJ1-1; perhaps TRBD1 as D (5 bases). Germline V gene lookup returns CDR1 SGHRS and CDR2 YFSETQ. The V gene lost 4 bases and the J gene lost 4 bases, with 14 bases spanning the gap. This CDR3 comprises 14 residues. CDR3 DNA sequence: TGCGCCAGCAGCCCACCTCGACAGAGCACTGAAGCTTTCTTT. It is translated as CASSPPRQSTEAFF.

The V and J genes are TRBV6-1 and TRBJ2-7; D remains unclear. V shed 6 bases and J shed 3 bases, with 18 bases lying between them. The CDR3 has 15 residues. Germline CDR1 and CDR2: MNHNS and SASEGT. CDR3 protein: CASRDRATIFYEQYF. The CDR3 DNA sequence: TGTGCCAGCAGAGACCGGGCGACAATTTTCTACGAGCAGTACTTC.

In its sample, this clone was seen once. J is TRBJ1-2 and V is TRBV19; 7 nucleotides match TRBD1. V trimming: 4 bases; J trimming: 7 bases; junction bases outside the gene matches: 12. This CDR3 contains 15 residues. CDR1 is LNHDA and CDR2 is SQIVND in the germline V gene (reference sequence). The CDR3 loop is CASSRRQGDAGGYTF. Written as DNA, the CDR3 is TGTGCCAGTAGTAGGCGACAGGGTGATGCTGGTGGCTACACCTTC.

DNA for the CDR3: TGTGCCAGCAGACTACTGACAGGGTTGAAGGATCGGCGTGGCTACACCTTC. Protein: CASRLLTGLKDRRGYTF. The rearrangement uses TRBV28 and TRBJ1-2, with TRBD1 identical over 7 bases. This CDR3 spans 17 amino acids. V trimming: 6 bases; J trimming: 7 bases; junction bases outside the gene matches: 20. Germline assignment: CDR1 MDHEN and CDR2 SYDVKM.

V gene TRBV7-9 combines with J gene TRBJ1-5; no clear D gene. V lost 6 bases to trimming and J lost 5 bases, with 11 bases between them. The CDR3 is 13 amino acids. From germline, CDR1 is SEHNR and CDR2 FQNEAQ (reference sequence). As DNA, the CDR3 is TGTGCCAGCAGTTCGGACGGGGATCAGCCCCAGCATTTT. Residues: CASSSDGDQPQHF.

The chain combines TRBV4-1 with TRBJ1-1; 8 bases fit TRBD1. The CDR3 runs to 16 residues. Germline V gene sequence: CDR1 MGHRA, CDR2 YSYEKL. With 4 bases clipped from V and 0 bases from J, the junction kept 7 bases outside the gene matches. CDR3 protein: CASSRGTGELNTEAFF. CDR3 nucleotides: TGCGCCAGCAGCCGAGGGACAGGTGAACTGAACACTGAAGCTTTCTTT.